The 21 T cell receptor beta chains below come from one sample, sequenced in a study of blood T cell repertoires in COVID-19. Sequenced by immunoSEQ multiplex PCR; TCRdb stores in-frame clones only, minus some. The table records about 210,000 clones, about 83% of them present only once. Specimen: peripheral blood. These receptors were obtained from a man aged 55 to 70 who had recovered from COVID-19.

This clone has a count of ten or more. V and J are TRBV19 and TRBJ1-4, with 8 bases identical to TRBD1. This CDR3 has 15 amino acids. Germline CDR1 and CDR2: LNHDA and SQIVND (reference sequence). Germline trimming cut 6 bases from V and 5 bases from J; bases unmatched to any gene: 8. CDR3 sequence (DNA): TGTGCCAGTAGGATTGACAGGGGAACGAATGAAAAACTGTTTTTT. Translating it yields CASRIDRGTNEKLFF.

The chain employs TRBV7-2 and TRBJ2-3; D is perhaps TRBD1 (7 bases). The V end lost 3 bases, the J end lost 0 bases, and 13 bases lay between the germline ends. Germline V lookup: CDR1 SGHTA, CDR2 FQGNSA. The CDR3 runs 16 residues. CDR3 DNA: TGTGCCAGCAGCTTCAGACAGGGAGGTAGCACAGATACGCAGTATTTT. The encoded protein is CASSFRQGGSTDTQYF.

The chain has TRBV24-1 and TRBJ1-5; the D gene is possibly TRBD1 (6 bases). The CDR3 contains 14 residues. Trimming removed 8 bases at V and 2 bases at J, with 12 bases between. Germline CDR1 and CDR2: KGHDR and SFDVKD. This CDR3 reads CATKGVDGNQPQHF. The DNA of the CDR3 is TGTGCCACCAAGGGGGTCGATGGCAATCAGCCCCAGCATTTT.

This clone was seen more than once but under ten times. The chain employs TRBV5-1 and TRBJ1-2; D possibly corresponds to TRBD1 (6 bases). The CDR3 is 14 residues long. Germline assignment: CDR1 SGHRS and CDR2 YFSETQ. The ends were cut back, 3 bases at V and 2 bases at J, with 11 bases in the middle. The CDR3 coding sequence is TGCGCCAGCAGCTCGGAACAGGGAAACTATGGCTACACCTTC. Protein: CASSSEQGNYGYTF.

The V gene is TRBV25-1, the J gene TRBJ2-2; 8 bases line up with TRBD1. V was pared by 2 bases and J by 4 bases, with 6 bases of the junction left unmatched. CDR3 length: 16 amino acids. Germline CDR1 reads MGHDK; CDR2 reads SYGVNS. CDR3 protein: CASSEPGTGFTGELFF. The CDR3, as DNA: TGTGCCAGCAGTGAACCCGGGACAGGTTTCACCGGGGAGCTGTTTTTT.

This chain's CDR3 is CASLYRGTTNTEAFF. The CDR3 coding sequence is TGTGCCAGCCTCTATAGGGGGACAACAAACACTGAAGCTTTCTTT. The genes are TRBV28 and TRBJ1-1; tentative D call: TRBD1 (6 bases). CDR3 length equals 15 residues. Germline lookup yields CDR1 MDHEN and CDR2 SYDVKM. The V and J ends lost 8 bases and 2 bases respectively, with 18 bases between them. The full variable domain, its missing parts supplied by reference TRBV28 and TRBJ1-1, is DVKVTQSSRYLVKRTGEKVFLECVQDMDHENMFWYRQDPGLGLRLIYFSYDVKMKEKGDIPEGYSVSREKKERFSLILESASTNQTSMYLCASLYRGTTNTEAFFGQGTRLTVV.

This sequence joins TRBV6-4 and TRBJ1-1; D remains ambiguous. V was pared by 6 bases and J by 2 bases, with 16 bases between. Germline lookup yields CDR1 MRHNA and CDR2 SNTAGT. The CDR3 is 15 residues long. The CDR3 loop is CASSPQTEDNTEAFF. The DNA of the CDR3 is TGTGCCAGCAGCCCCCAGACGGAGGATAACACTGAAGCTTTCTTT.

The J gene is TRBJ1-5, the V gene TRBV19; 9 bases are a match to TRBD1. Germline values: CDR1 LNHDA, CDR2 SQIVND (reference sequence). This CDR3 is built from 15 residues. V trimming: 7 bases; J trimming: 3 bases; junction bases outside the gene matches: 7. CDR3 DNA sequence: TGTGCCAGTATCGCCGGGACAGGGTCCAATCAGCCCCAGCATTTT. Residues: CASIAGTGSNQPQHF.

The chain combines TRBV18 with TRBJ2-1, with D uncertain. Trimming took off 6 bases at V and 8 bases at J, with 14 bases between the two ends. CDR1 and CDR2 from the germline V gene are KGHSH and LQKENI. The CDR3 is 13 amino acids. The CDR3: CASSSSLGDEQFF. CDR3 nucleotides: TGTGCCAGCTCCTCAAGCCTAGGCGATGAGCAGTTCTTC.

The chain uses TRBV5-1 and TRBJ2-7, with D maybe TRBD1 (5 bases). The CDR3 has 13 residues. Trimming stripped 0 bases from V and 2 bases from J, with 6 bases between. Germline V gene data show CDR1 as SGHRS and CDR2 as YFSETQ. The CDR3 protein is CASSLVTAYEQYF. The CDR3 DNA reads TGCGCCAGCAGCTTGGTGACAGCCTACGAGCAGTACTTC. The full variable domain, its missing parts supplied by reference TRBV5-1 and TRBJ2-7, is KAGVTQTPRYLIKTRGQQVTLSCSPISGHRSVSWYQQTPGQGLQFLFEYFSETQRNKGNFPGRFSGRQFSNSRSEMNVSTLELGDSALYLCASSLVTAYEQYFGPGTRLTVT.

The chain is built from TRBV24-1 and TRBJ1-4, with 8 bases aligning to TRBD1. CDR1 KGHDR and CDR2 SFDVKD come from the germline V gene. Trimming took 3 bases from V and 4 from J; bases not matched to a gene: 6. This CDR3 is 16 amino acids long. The chain's CDR3 is CATSDPSGGGNEKLFF. CDR3 in DNA: TGTGCCACCAGTGATCCCTCAGGGGGCGGTAATGAAAAACTGTTTTTT.

This rearrangement joins TRBV29-1 to TRBJ2-7; D is perhaps TRBD1 (5 bases). The germline V gene encodes CDR1 SQVTM and CDR2 ANQGSEA. The length of the CDR3 is 12 residues. V was shortened by 5 bases and J by 0 bases, with 8 bases between the two germline ends. DNA of the CDR3: TGCAGCGTTATCAGGGACTCCTACGAGCAGTACTTC. Amino acids: CSVIRDSYEQYF.

This rearrangement joins TRBV13 to TRBJ2-3, with a weak D call TRBD1 (5 bases). The CDR3 covers 16 residues. CDR1 PRHDT and CDR2 FYEKMQ come from the germline V gene (reference sequence). V was clipped by 5 bases and J by 0 bases, with 15 bases between them. CDR3 residues: CASSTRRQSSTDTQYF. The DNA for the CDR3 is TGTGCCAGCAGCACCCGACGACAGTCTAGCACAGATACGCAGTATTTT.

The chain uses TRBV19 and TRBJ2-3; the match to TRBD1 covers 7 bases. The trim removed 10 bases at V and 6 bases at J, leaving 10 bases unmatched. There are 13 residues in the CDR3. In germline, CDR1 is LNHDA, CDR2 SQIVND (reference sequence). The CDR3 reads CATSDRAQDTQYF. CDR3 coding DNA: TGTGCCACCTCCGACAGGGCCCAGGATACGCAGTATTTT.

The chain has TRBV7-9 and TRBJ1-2, with a tentative D call TRBD1 (5 bases). The length of the CDR3 is 13 residues. Germline V gives CDR1 SEHNR, CDR2 FQNEAQ (reference sequence). V lost 10 bases and J lost 3, with 15 bases in between. The CDR3 reads CAIGPEGHYGYTF. CDR3 DNA: TGTGCCATTGGACCGGAGGGGCACTATGGCTACACCTTC.

The chain couples TRBV15 to TRBJ1-6, with 8 bases matching TRBD1. This CDR3 spans 14 amino acids. V lost 4 bases, J lost 10 bases, and 6 bases stayed unmatched. CDR1 is LNHNV and CDR2 is YYDKDF in the germline V gene (reference sequence). CDR3 nucleotides: TGTGCCACCAGCACTCCGGACAGGGACTCACCCCTCCACTTT. It yields the protein CATSTPDRDSPLHF.

This sequence joins TRBV7-9 and TRBJ2-2; 10 bases line up with TRBD2. CDR1 is SEHNR and CDR2 is FQNEAQ in the germline V gene (reference sequence). The V segment lost 5 bases and the J segment 0 bases; nucleotides outside the gene matches: 6. The CDR3 loop spans 17 amino acids. CDR3 amino acids: CASSASGGASNTGELFF. DNA for the CDR3: TGTGCCAGCAGCGCCAGCGGGGGGGCTTCGAACACCGGGGAGCTGTTTTTT.

CDR3 region: CASTQGLSDTEAFF. The CDR3 DNA is TGTGCCAGCACACAGGGGCTATCGGACACTGAAGCTTTCTTT. The chain links TRBV6-5 to TRBJ1-1; 7 nucleotides align to TRBD1. Germline CDR1 is MNHEY and CDR2 is SVGAGI. V shed 7 bases and J 3 bases; nucleotides not matched to a gene: 8. The CDR3 is made up of 14 amino acids.

This rearrangement joins TRBV12-3 or TRBV12-4 to TRBJ2-3; TRBD2 aligns across 8 bases. After removal of 3 bases from V and 8 bases from J, the junction contained 4 bases not matched to a gene. The CDR3 runs to 13 residues. The CDR3 DNA reads as TGTGCCAGCAGTTTTAGCGGGGTCGGTACGCAGTATTTT. As protein: CASSFSGVGTQYF.

This clone was seen a single time. The chain carries TRBV13 and TRBJ1-2; D possibly corresponds to TRBD1 (6 bases). Trimming took off 5 bases at V and 10 bases at J, with 11 bases between the two ends. CDR3 length equals 11 residues. Per the germline V gene, CDR1 is PRHDT and CDR2 is FYEKMQ (reference sequence). In nucleotides, the CDR3 is TGTGCCAGCAGCCTCAGACAGGACTACACCTTC. Its protein product is CASSLRQDYTF.

This chain joins TRBV24-1 and TRBJ2-5; TRBD1 agrees at 8 bases. Losses at the gene ends were 7 bases for V and 5 bases for J; bases not matched to a gene: 2. The germline CDR1 and CDR2 sequences are KGHDR and SFDVKD. This CDR3 comprises 12 residues. The CDR3 spells CATSRGRETQYF. CDR3 DNA: TGTGCCACCAGCAGGGGGCGTGAGACCCAGTACTTC.